The source of this T cell receptor beta chain is a study of blood T cell repertoires in COVID-19. This clone has just a few counts. Original data processing: Amplification with reference gene primers provided the estimates of nucleated cell counts. Produced via immunoSEQ multiplex PCR; TCRdb's table is partial and in-frame only. V and J calls and clone size follow that table, whereas D and trimming were derived from the DNA. Of 150,000 to 200,000 clones in the sample, approximately 85% were seen once. Germline V gene sequence: CDR1 LGHNA, CDR2 YSLEER. CDR3 length: 14 residues. Trimming shortened V by 0 bases and J by 3 bases, and 8 bases separated the two germline ends. Enrolment of Seattle patients took place during active infection, and they were followed longitudinally.

The sequencing input was peripheral blood. The chain joins TRBV4-3 to TRBJ1-2; D not resolved. The source is an older man with COVID-19, enrolled during active disease. The CDR3 DNA sequence: TGCGCCAGCAGCCAAGACCTGGGAGACTATGGCTACACCTTC. It translates to CASSQDLGDYGYTF.